These 8 T cell receptor beta chains were sequenced from one sample in a study of shared clonotypes between healthy human individuals. Using immunoSEQ multiplex PCR, the repertoire was profiled, and TCRdb retains in-frame clones only, with some absent. The sample carries millions of clones, approximately 95% recorded once. The material sequenced was naive CD4+ T cells from PBMCs. Subset: CD45RA+ positively selected. Receptor source: a man aged 18 to 30 in good health. Some clones in this sample may be carry-over from other donors' samples.

The chain couples TRBV6-6 to TRBJ1-2; 7 nucleotides align to TRBD1. Trimming took 0 bases from V and 5 from J; bases not matched to a gene: 3. Germline assignment: CDR1 MNHNY and CDR2 SVGAGI (reference sequence). The CDR3 has 14 residues. The CDR3 sequence: CASSYSGTEYGYTF. In DNA form, the CDR3 reads TGTGCCAGCAGTTACTCGGGGACAGAGTATGGCTACACCTTC.

V gene TRBV5-1 combines with J gene TRBJ1-2, with 9 positions matching TRBD1. The CDR3 length is 15 residues. CDR1 is SGHRS and CDR2 is YFSETQ in the germline V gene. V shed 4 bases, J shed 8 bases, and the junction held 12 bases outside the gene matches. The CDR3: CASSPGGTGSSGYTF. The CDR3 DNA sequence: TGCGCCAGCAGCCCAGGAGGGACAGGGTCGTCAGGCTACACCTTC.

The J gene is TRBJ1-5, the V gene TRBV7-9, with D perhaps TRBD1 (6 bases). Germline V lookup: CDR1 SEHNR, CDR2 FQNEAQ (reference sequence). The CDR3 covers 14 residues. V lost 2 bases, J lost 3 bases, and 8 bases lay in between. CDR3 DNA: TGTGCCAGCAGCTTAATGGGGGCCAATCAGCCCCAGCATTTT. Translated, it gives CASSLMGANQPQHF.

This chain connects TRBV4-3 to TRBJ2-2; D possibly corresponds to TRBD2 (6 bases). CDR3 size: 14 residues. Trimming took 0 bases from V and 7 from J, leaving 9 bases between them. Germline V lookup: CDR1 LGHNA, CDR2 YSLEER. CDR3 in DNA: TGCGCCAGCAGCCAAGAAGTAGCGGACGGGGAGCTGTTTTTT. Its translation is CASSQEVADGELFF.

The V call is TRBV4-1, the J call TRBJ2-7, with D possibly TRBD1 on 7 matching bases. CDR3 length equals 15 residues. The germline CDR1 and CDR2 sequences are MGHRA and YSYEKL. Between the trimmed V and J ends, which lost 3 bases and 3 bases, there was a span of 15 bases. Written as DNA, the CDR3 is TGCGCCAGCAGCCAGCCGCGGGACAGCTTCTACGAGCAGTACTTC. Its translation is CASSQPRDSFYEQYF.

The CDR3 DNA is TGTGCCATCAGCCGCTCGACAGGGAACTATGGCTACACCTTC. It encodes CAISRSTGNYGYTF. The chain recombines TRBV10-3 with TRBJ1-2; 7 positions match TRBD1. This CDR3 comprises 14 residues. Germline lookup yields CDR1 ENHRY and CDR2 SYGVKD. Trimming at V came to 6 bases and at J to 2 bases, leaving 6 bases not matched to a gene.

The rearrangement joins TRBV9 to TRBJ1-2, with 7 bases matching TRBD1. CDR1 and CDR2 from the germline V gene are SGDLS and YYNGEE. This CDR3 spans 15 amino acids. V trimming: 4 bases; J trimming: 1 base; junction bases outside the gene matches: 7. The CDR3 DNA reads TGTGCCAGCAGCCAGAAAGGGACAGTTAACTATGGCTACACCTTC. Translating gives CASSQKGTVNYGYTF.

This clone was recorded only once. The rearrangement joins TRBV4-3 to TRBJ1-5; D possibly corresponds to TRBD1 (6 bases). The CDR3 totals 18 residues. The V end was cut by 4 bases, the J end by 0 bases, with 19 bases between. Germline lookup yields CDR1 LGHNA and CDR2 YSLEER. The CDR3 DNA is TGCGCCAGCAGCCCCACCTTGGACAGACGCAATAGCAATCAGCCCCAGCATTTT. This codes for CASSPTLDRRNSNQPQHF.